The 30 T cell receptor beta chains below come from one sample, sequenced in a study of blood T cell repertoires in COVID-19. Generated by immunoSEQ multiplex PCR, the TCRdb table keeps only in-frame clones and is missing some. The sample has some 270,000 clones, approximately 83% seen once. What was sequenced was peripheral blood. These receptors all come from a woman aged 70-85 years with acute or convalescent COVID-19.

In its sample, this clone was seen a few times. The V call is TRBV4-1, the J call TRBJ1-1; no firm D call. V was clipped by 1 base and J by 3 bases, with 18 bases between them. Germline-derived CDR1 and CDR2 are MGHRA and YSYEKL. The CDR3 spans 17 residues. CDR3 sequence reads: CASSQGRGLLRHTEAFF. The CDR3, as DNA: TGCGCCAGCAGCCAAGGTCGAGGCCTATTAAGGCACACTGAAGCTTTCTTT.

CDR3 amino acids: CASSSGFLMFF. The CDR3 nucleotides are TGTGCCAGCAGTTCCGGGTTTCTCATGTTCTTC. This chain links TRBV2 with TRBJ2-1; no clear D. Germline V gives CDR1 SNHLY, CDR2 FYNNEI. Trimming shortened V by 5 bases and J by 15 bases, and 14 bases separated the two germline ends. The CDR3 totals 11 residues.

Written as DNA, the CDR3 is TGCAGCGTTGATGGTACAGGGGGGGATGAGCAGTTCTTC. As protein: CSVDGTGGDEQFF. V is TRBV29-1 and J is TRBJ2-1, with a tentative D call TRBD1 (8 bases). V lost 3 bases and J lost 8, with 14 bases in between. The CDR3 runs to 13 residues. Germline loops: CDR1 SQVTM, CDR2 ANQGSEA.

The chain joins TRBV3-1 (or the pseudogene TRBV3-2) to TRBJ2-7; no clear D gene. Per the germline V gene, CDR1 is LGHDT and CDR2 is YNNKEL (reference sequence). The CDR3 is 11 amino acids. Trimming cost V 1 base and J 7 bases, with 5 bases left between them. CDR3 sequence (DNA): TGTGCCAGCAGCCAAGTCGGGGAGCAGTACTTC. Encoded protein: CASSQVGEQYF.

The sample holds many counts of this clone. This chain joins TRBV7-9 and TRBJ1-6; D is ambiguous. CDR1 is SEHNR, CDR2 FQNEAQ, per germline (reference sequence). V dropped 1 base and J dropped 8 bases, with 12 bases sitting between them. The CDR3 is 15 residues long. The CDR3 reads CASSLVWPRDSPLHF. CDR3 bases: TGTGCCAGCAGCTTAGTTTGGCCCCGGGATTCACCCCTCCACTTT.

This clone was found a few times. The gene calls are TRBV2 and TRBJ1-1; D unresolved. CDR3 size: 13 residues. CDR1 SNHLY and CDR2 FYNNEI come from the germline V gene. V lost 8 bases and J 1 base, leaving 11 bases between the germline ends. The CDR3 region has the DNA TGTGCCAGCGCCCTCAAGCCGAACACTGAAGCTTTCTTT. Translated, it gives CASALKPNTEAFF.

CDR3: CASSQVGGVTGELFF. DNA of the CDR3: TGTGCCAGCAGCCAAGTGGGGGGGGTCACCGGGGAGCTGTTTTTT. The J gene is TRBJ2-2, the V gene TRBV4-2; 7 bases fit TRBD2. This CDR3 spans 15 amino acids. Germline CDR1 LGHNA, CDR2 YNFKEQ. With V trimmed by 1 base and J by 4 bases, 3 bases remained unmatched.

V is TRBV6-5 and J is TRBJ1-6, with D possibly TRBD1 on 5 matching bases. Deletions cut 7 bases from V and 12 bases from J, with 13 bases between. The length of the CDR3 is 12 residues. The germline V gene encodes CDR1 MNHEY and CDR2 SVGAGI. For the CDR3, the DNA is TGTGCCAGCAATACGCAGGGCGGACCCCTCCACTTT. Protein sequence: CASNTQGGPLHF.

With respect to this clone: At the DNA level, this CDR3 is encoded by other sequences in the same sample as well. This chain joins TRBV5-1 and TRBJ1-1; D is ambiguous. Trimming took 2 bases from V and 5 from J, leaving 10 bases between them. The CDR3 runs 13 residues. Germline V gives CDR1 SGHRS, CDR2 YFSETQ. In DNA form, the CDR3 reads TGCGCCAGCAGCTTACGGGGAGGAACTGAAGCTTTCTTT. It codes for CASSLRGGTEAFF.

This rearrangement joins TRBV10-2 to TRBJ2-3, with TRBD2 matching over 12 bases. The trim removed 5 bases at V and 1 base at J, leaving 10 bases unmatched. This CDR3 is built from 18 residues. Germline CDR1 is WSHSY and CDR2 is SAAADI. The CDR3 DNA follows: TGCGCCAGCAGTTCGACTAGCGGGGGCCGGCCCCGCACAGATACGCAGTATTTT. Translation gives CASSSTSGGRPRTDTQYF.

This chain connects TRBV23-1 to TRBJ2-7, with D possibly being TRBD1 (6 bases). TRBV23-1 is filed as an ORF, its function uncertain. The CDR3 contains 14 residues. Deletions cut 6 bases from V and 4 bases from J, with 16 bases between. CDR3 coding DNA: TGCGCCAGCAGGGCCAGGGGCAGGGAGTACGAGCAGTACTTC. It is translated as CASRARGREYEQYF.

The rearrangement joins TRBV5-1 to TRBJ2-7, with D possibly being TRBD1 (6 bases). The CDR3 covers 14 residues. The V gene's germline CDR1 is SGHRS and CDR2 YFSETQ. Between the trimmed V and J ends, which lost 2 bases and 0 bases, there was a span of 9 bases. CDR3 loop: CASSFDRSSYEQYF. The CDR3 coding sequence is TGCGCCAGCAGCTTTGACAGGAGCTCCTACGAGCAGTACTTC.

J is TRBJ2-1 and V is TRBV20-1; TRBD1 is a possible D gene (5 bases). The CDR3 extends over 11 amino acids. The V gene's germline CDR1 is DFQATT and CDR2 SNEGSKA (reference sequence). Trimming cost V 1 base and J 9 bases, with 7 bases left between them. CDR3 region: CSARVGREQFF. CDR3 DNA sequence: TGCAGTGCTAGAGTGGGGCGTGAGCAGTTCTTC.

The rearrangement uses TRBV19 and TRBJ1-2; 7 nucleotides agree with TRBD1. With 9 bases clipped from V and 5 bases from J, the junction kept 9 bases outside the gene matches. Germline V gives CDR1 LNHDA, CDR2 SQIVND (reference sequence). CDR3 size: 13 residues. CDR3 coding DNA: TGTGCCAGCCGACAGGGTCGGACTTATGGCTACACCTTC. The encoded protein is CASRQGRTYGYTF.

The V and J genes are TRBV12-3 or TRBV12-4 and TRBJ1-2; D gene ambiguous. The CDR3 consists of 12 residues. Between the trimmed V and J ends, which lost 3 bases and 8 bases, there was a span of 10 bases. CDR3 loop: CASSLEGVGYTF. CDR3 coding DNA: TGTGCCAGCAGTTTGGAGGGAGTCGGCTACACCTTC.

This chain uses TRBV10-2 with TRBJ2-1; 11 bases are a match to TRBD2. V lost 11 bases to trimming and J lost 8 bases; unmatched junction nucleotides: 8. This CDR3 has 13 amino acids. The germline CDR1 and CDR2 sequences are WSHSY and SAAADI. The CDR3 nucleotides read TGCGCCGGTCGGACTAGCGGGCACGATGAGCAGTTCTTC. The encoded protein is CAGRTSGHDEQFF.

This clone was counted only a few times. V and J are TRBV5-1 and TRBJ1-6; no clear D. Germline lookup yields CDR1 SGHRS and CDR2 YFSETQ. Trimming took 0 bases from V and 8 from J, leaving 6 bases between them. CDR3 length equals 13 residues. CDR3 DNA: TGCGCCAGCAGCTTGGAGCGGGATTCACCCCTCCACTTT. Translation: CASSLERDSPLHF.

The rearrangement joins TRBV2 to TRBJ1-1; D unresolved. CDR1 and CDR2 from the germline V gene are SNHLY and FYNNEI. The CDR3 has 13 residues. The V gene lost 6 bases and the J gene lost 0 bases, with 8 bases spanning the gap. The CDR3 here is CASRYQMNTEAFF. In DNA form, the CDR3 reads TGTGCCAGCAGGTATCAGATGAACACTGAAGCTTTCTTT.

This sequence joins TRBV6-1 and TRBJ1-5; D not resolved. The CDR3 has 14 residues. Looked up from germline, CDR1 is MNHNS and CDR2 is SASEGT. V was pared by 1 base and J by 9 bases, with 13 bases between. The CDR3 spells CASSEGSSFGPQHF. The CDR3 region has the DNA TGTGCCAGCAGTGAAGGGTCATCCTTCGGGCCCCAGCATTTT.

The chain carries TRBV4-1 and TRBJ2-7, with 9 bases identical to TRBD2. This CDR3 contains 18 residues. Germline V gene lookup returns CDR1 MGHRA and CDR2 YSYEKL. The V gene end was trimmed by 0 bases and the J gene end by 3 bases; junction bases not matched to a gene: 12. The CDR3 loop is CASSQDFNSGGENYEQYF. CDR3 in DNA: TGCGCCAGCAGCCAAGATTTTAATAGCGGGGGAGAAAACTACGAGCAGTACTTC.

The chain joins TRBV5-1 to TRBJ1-4; tentatively, D is TRBD1 (6 bases). The CDR3 is made up of 15 amino acids. From germline, CDR1 is SGHRS and CDR2 YFSETQ. V lost 4 bases, J lost 4 bases, and 14 bases lay in between. CDR3 residues: CASSSGQNNNEKLFF. DNA for the CDR3: TGCGCCAGCAGCAGCGGACAGAATAATAATGAAAAACTGTTTTTT. Filled out from reference TRBV5-1 and TRBJ1-4, the complete variable domain reads KAGVTQTPRYLIKTRGQQVTLSCSPISGHRSVSWYQQTPGQGLQFLFEYFSETQRNKGNFPGRFSGRQFSNSRSEMNVSTLELGDSALYLCASSSGQNNNEKLFFGSGTQLSVL.

This clone showed up just a few times. CDR3 in DNA: TGTGCCAGCAGCTTAGCCGGACTAGCAAAGGAGACCCAGTACTTC. Translation: CASSLAGLAKETQYF. This chain links TRBV11-2 with TRBJ2-5; 8 nucleotides align to TRBD2. Per germline, CDR1 SGHAT and CDR2 FQNNGV. V lost 1 base, J lost 5 bases, and 6 bases stayed unmatched. CDR3 length: 15 amino acids.

V and J are TRBV10-3 and TRBJ1-2; tentatively, D is TRBD1 (5 bases). V was cut by 4 bases and J by 8 bases, with 14 bases left in between. Germline CDR1 reads ENHRY; CDR2 reads SYGVKD. The CDR3 is 13 residues long. CDR3 bases: TGTGCCATCAGTGCCCACGGAGGGGACGGCTACACCTTC. This codes for CAISAHGGDGYTF.

In DNA, the CDR3 is TGTGCCAGCATCCAACCCCCAGGGCTGTCCTACAATGAGCAGTTCTTC. It encodes CASIQPPGLSYNEQFF. The chain employs TRBV7-2 and TRBJ2-1; D might be TRBD1 (5 bases). Per the germline V gene, CDR1 is SGHTA and CDR2 is FQGNSA. The V end was cut by 7 bases, the J end by 1 base, with 17 bases between. CDR3 size: 16 residues.

The chain links TRBV11-2 to TRBJ2-5; D possibly corresponds to TRBD1 (6 bases). Germline CDR1 reads SGHAT; CDR2 reads FQNNGV. Between the trimmed V and J ends, which lost 5 bases and 5 bases, there was a span of 12 bases. This CDR3 contains 13 residues. CDR3 nucleotide sequence: TGTGCCAGCAGCCGTACAGGGTATGAGACCCAGTACTTC. Residues: CASSRTGYETQYF.

This clone was detected only a few times. CDR3 sequence (DNA): TGTGCCAGTTACCTCAGGGGCTCTGGAAACACCATATATTTT. Translated: CASYLRGSGNTIYF. V usage is TRBV19 and J usage is TRBJ1-3; perhaps TRBD1 as D (6 bases). CDR1 LNHDA and CDR2 SQIVND come from the germline V gene (reference sequence). The CDR3 contains 14 residues. Trimming stripped 8 bases from V and 0 bases from J, with 11 bases between.

This chain uses TRBV4-1 with TRBJ1-1, with D tentatively TRBD1 (5 bases). Trimming took off 6 bases at V and 10 bases at J, with 18 bases between the two ends. The CDR3 is 13 residues long. Looked up from germline, CDR1 is MGHRA and CDR2 is YSYEKL. For the CDR3, the DNA is TGCGCCAGCAGTAGGGGCAAGGGTAATGGAGCTTTCTTT. This translates into CASSRGKGNGAFF.

To note about this clone: The junction differs from germline at one of its ends, possibly a read error. The chain employs TRBV4-1 and TRBJ2-3, with D possibly TRBD1 on 5 matching bases. In germline, CDR1 is MGHRA, CDR2 YSYEKL. CDR3 length: 16 residues. CDR3 residues: CASSQDPELPTGTQYF. CDR3 DNA: TGCGCCAGCAGCCAAGATCCGGAGCTACCTACAGGTACGCAGTATTTT.

This clone is a singleton in its sample. V and J are TRBV3-1 (or the pseudogene TRBV3-2) and TRBJ1-2; 7 bases match TRBD1. The junction had 10 bases not matched to a gene; V was cut back by 1 base and J by 8 bases. Germline lookup yields CDR1 LGHDT and CDR2 YNNKEL (reference sequence). The CDR3 extends over 15 amino acids. The CDR3 DNA reads TGTGCCAGCAGCCAAGTGTTCAGGGGGAGCTTAGGCTACACCTTC. This codes for CASSQVFRGSLGYTF.

The rearrangement uses TRBV30 and TRBJ2-2; 8 bases map to TRBD1. The CDR3 covers 19 residues. CDR1 and CDR2 (germline): GTSNPN, SVGIG (reference sequence). The J segment lost 0 bases and the V segment lost 2 bases, leaving 14 bases of the junction unmatched. CDR3 in amino acids: CAWSRGAGGYKPNTGELFF. CDR3 coding DNA: TGTGCCTGGAGTAGGGGCGCAGGGGGCTATAAACCGAACACCGGGGAGCTGTTTTTT.